This T cell receptor (beta chain) comes out of a study of CD8+CD57+ T cells in acquired aplastic anemia. Turning to the study itself: Isolated CD4+ and CD8+ cells, once sorted, yielded DNA averaging 3.2 ug.

The germline V gene has CDR1 SGHVS and CDR2 FQNEAQ. Trimming removed 0 bases from V and 5 bases from J, with 5 bases in between. The CDR3 is made up of 13 amino acids. Genomic DNA provided the template from which TCR beta VDJ and CDR3 profiles were obtained. TCRdb called the reads again in MiXCR, with one record for every CDR3 protein. The table lists fewer than 300,000 distinct CDR3 sequences, around 82% of them singletons. In the case of this clonotype: Its antigen is unknown.

Findings of the study overall: Between patients and controls, about 30 CD8+ CDR3 sequences were found in common.

Individuals selected for sequencing had exhibited CD8+CD57+ cell expansion on flow cytometry. Each of the patients presented with severe acquired aplastic anemia. None of the patients had been given any therapy when their blood was sampled. The rearrangement links TRBV7-8 to TRBJ2-1, with D hard to call. This TCR was recovered from a human donor with aplastic anemia. Sequenced sample: sorted CD4+, CD8+, or CD8+CD57+ T cells (not recorded which) from PBMCs. The DNA for the CDR3 is TGTGCCAGCAGCTTAGCCCAGAACAATGAGCAGTTCTTC. Its protein product is CASSLAQNNEQFF.